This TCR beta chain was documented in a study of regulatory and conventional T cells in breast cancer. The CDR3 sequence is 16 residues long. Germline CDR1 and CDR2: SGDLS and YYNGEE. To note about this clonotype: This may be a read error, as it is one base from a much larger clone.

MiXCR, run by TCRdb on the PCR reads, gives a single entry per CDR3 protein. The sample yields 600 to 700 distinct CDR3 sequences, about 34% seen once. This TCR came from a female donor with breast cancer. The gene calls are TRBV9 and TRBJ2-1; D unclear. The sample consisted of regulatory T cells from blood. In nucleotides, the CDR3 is TGTGCCGGCAGCCCCCAAGGGCCGACGAACGACAATGAGCAGTTCTTC. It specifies CAGSPQGPTNDNEQFF.